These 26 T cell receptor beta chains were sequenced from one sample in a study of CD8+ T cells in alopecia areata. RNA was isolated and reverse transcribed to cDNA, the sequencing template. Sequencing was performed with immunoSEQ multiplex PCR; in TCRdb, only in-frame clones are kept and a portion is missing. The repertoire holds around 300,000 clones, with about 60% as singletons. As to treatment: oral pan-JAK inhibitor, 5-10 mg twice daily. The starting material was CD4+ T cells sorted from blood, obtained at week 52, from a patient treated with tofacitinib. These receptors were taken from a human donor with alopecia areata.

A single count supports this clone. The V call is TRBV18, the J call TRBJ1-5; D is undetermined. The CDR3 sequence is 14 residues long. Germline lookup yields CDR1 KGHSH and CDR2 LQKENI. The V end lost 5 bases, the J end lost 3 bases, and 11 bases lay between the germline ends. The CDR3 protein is CASSKGRFNQPQHF. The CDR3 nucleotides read TGTGCCAGCTCAAAAGGCCGATTCAATCAGCCCCAGCATTTT.

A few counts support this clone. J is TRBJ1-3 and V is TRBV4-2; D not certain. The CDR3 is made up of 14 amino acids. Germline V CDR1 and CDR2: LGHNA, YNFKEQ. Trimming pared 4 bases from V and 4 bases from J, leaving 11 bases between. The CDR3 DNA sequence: TGTGCCAGCAGCCCCGACACGAGAGGAAACACCATATATTTT. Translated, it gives CASSPDTRGNTIYF.

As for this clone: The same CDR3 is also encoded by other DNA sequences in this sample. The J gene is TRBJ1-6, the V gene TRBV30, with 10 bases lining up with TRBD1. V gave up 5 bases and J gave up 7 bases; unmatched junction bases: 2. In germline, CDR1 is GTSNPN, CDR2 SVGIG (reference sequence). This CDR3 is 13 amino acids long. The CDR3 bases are TGTGCCTGGCGGGACAGGGGAAATTCACCCCTCCACTTT. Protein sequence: CAWRDRGNSPLHF.

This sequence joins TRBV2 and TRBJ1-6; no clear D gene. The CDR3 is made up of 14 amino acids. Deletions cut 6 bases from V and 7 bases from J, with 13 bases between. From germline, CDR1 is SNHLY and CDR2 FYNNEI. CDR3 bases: TGTGCCAGCAGGGTGACGGTGGTGAATTCACCCCTCCACTTT. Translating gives CASRVTVVNSPLHF.

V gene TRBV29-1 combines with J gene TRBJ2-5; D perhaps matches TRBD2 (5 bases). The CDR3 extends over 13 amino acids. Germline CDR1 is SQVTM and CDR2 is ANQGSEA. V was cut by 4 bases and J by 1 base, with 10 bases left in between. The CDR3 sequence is CSVGEGPQETQYF. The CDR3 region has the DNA TGCAGCGTTGGTGAGGGCCCCCAAGAGACCCAGTACTTC.

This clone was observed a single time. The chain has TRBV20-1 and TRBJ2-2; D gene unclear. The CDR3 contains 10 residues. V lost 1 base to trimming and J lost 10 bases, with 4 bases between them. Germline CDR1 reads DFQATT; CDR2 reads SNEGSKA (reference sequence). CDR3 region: CSARGAELFF. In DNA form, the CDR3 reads TGCAGTGCTAGAGGAGCGGAGCTGTTTTTT.

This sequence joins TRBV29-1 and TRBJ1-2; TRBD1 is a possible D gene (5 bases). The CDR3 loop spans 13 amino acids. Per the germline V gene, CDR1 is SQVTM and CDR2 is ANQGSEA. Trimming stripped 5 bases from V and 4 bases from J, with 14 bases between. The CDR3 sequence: CSVPSAGGYGYTF. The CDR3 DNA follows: TGCAGCGTTCCCTCCGCCGGGGGCTATGGCTACACCTTC.

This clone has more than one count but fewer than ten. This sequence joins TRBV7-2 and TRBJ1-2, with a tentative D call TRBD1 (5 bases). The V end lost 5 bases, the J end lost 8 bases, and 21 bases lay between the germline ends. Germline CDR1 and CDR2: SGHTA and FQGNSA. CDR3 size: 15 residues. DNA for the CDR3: TGTGCCAGCAGCCGAGGCGGGGTCAGGGAAGGCGGCTACACCTTC. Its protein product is CASSRGGVREGGYTF. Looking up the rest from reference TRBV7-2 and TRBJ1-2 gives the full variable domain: GAGVSQSPSNKVTEKGKDVELRCDPISGHTALYWYRQSLGQGLEFLIYFQGNSAPDKSGLPSDRFSAERTGGSVSTLTIQRTQQEDSAVYLCASSRGGVREGGYTFGSGTRLTVV.

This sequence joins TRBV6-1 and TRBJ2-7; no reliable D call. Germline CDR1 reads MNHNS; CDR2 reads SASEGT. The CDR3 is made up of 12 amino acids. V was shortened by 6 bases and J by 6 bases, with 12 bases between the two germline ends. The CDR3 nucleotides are TGTGCCAGCAGCCCGACATCGTTCGAGCAGTACTTC. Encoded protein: CASSPTSFEQYF.

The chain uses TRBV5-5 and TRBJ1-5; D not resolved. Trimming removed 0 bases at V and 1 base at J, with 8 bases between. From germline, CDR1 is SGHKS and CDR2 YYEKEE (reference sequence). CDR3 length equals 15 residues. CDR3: CASSLGWQSNQPQHF. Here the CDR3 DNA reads TGTGCCAGCAGCTTGGGTTGGCAGAGCAATCAGCCCCAGCATTTT.

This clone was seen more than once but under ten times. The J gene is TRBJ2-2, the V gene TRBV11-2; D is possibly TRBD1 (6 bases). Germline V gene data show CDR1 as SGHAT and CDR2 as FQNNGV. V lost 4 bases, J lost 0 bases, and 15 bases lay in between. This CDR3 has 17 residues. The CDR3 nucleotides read TGTGCCAGCAGCTACCGACAGGCCGCCGCGAACACCGGGGAGCTGTTTTTT. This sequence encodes CASSYRQAAANTGELFF.

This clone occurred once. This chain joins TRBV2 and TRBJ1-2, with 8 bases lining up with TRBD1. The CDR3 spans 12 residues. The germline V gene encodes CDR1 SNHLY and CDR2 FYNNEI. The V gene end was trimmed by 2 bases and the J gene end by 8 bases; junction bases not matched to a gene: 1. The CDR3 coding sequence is TGTGCCAGCAGTGAACAGGGGGCGGGCTACACCTTC. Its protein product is CASSEQGAGYTF. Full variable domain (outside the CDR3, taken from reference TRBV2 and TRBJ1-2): EPEVTQTPSHQVTQMGQEVILRCVPISNHLYFYWYRQILGQKVEFLVSFYNNEISEKSEIFDDQFSVERPDGSNFTLKIRSTKLEDSAMYFCASSEQGAGYTFGSGTRLTVV.

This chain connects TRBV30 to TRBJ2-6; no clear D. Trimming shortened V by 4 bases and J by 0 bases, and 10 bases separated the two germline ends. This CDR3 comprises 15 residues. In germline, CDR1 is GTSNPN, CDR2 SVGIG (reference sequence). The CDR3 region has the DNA TGTGCCTGGAATTCTTTCCTCTCTGGGGCCAACGTCCTGACTTTC. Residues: CAWNSFLSGANVLTF.

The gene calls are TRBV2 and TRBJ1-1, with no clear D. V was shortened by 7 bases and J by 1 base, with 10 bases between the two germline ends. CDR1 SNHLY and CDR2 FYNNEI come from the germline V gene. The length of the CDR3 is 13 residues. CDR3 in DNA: TGTGCCAGCACCTCCGACGGGAACACTGAAGCTTTCTTT. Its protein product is CASTSDGNTEAFF.

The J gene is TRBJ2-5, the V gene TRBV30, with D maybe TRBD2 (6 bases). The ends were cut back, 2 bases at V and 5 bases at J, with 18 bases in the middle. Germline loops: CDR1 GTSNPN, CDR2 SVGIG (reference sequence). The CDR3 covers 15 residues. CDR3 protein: CAWSILSGGGETQYF. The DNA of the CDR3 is TGTGCCTGGAGTATCCTTAGCGGTGGAGGGGAGACCCAGTACTTC.

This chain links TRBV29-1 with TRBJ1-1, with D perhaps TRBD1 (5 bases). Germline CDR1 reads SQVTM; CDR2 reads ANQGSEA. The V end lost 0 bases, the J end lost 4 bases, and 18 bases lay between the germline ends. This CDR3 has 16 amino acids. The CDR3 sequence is CSVEDPAGSLSTEAFF. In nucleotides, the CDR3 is TGCAGCGTTGAAGATCCAGCAGGGAGTTTGAGCACTGAAGCTTTCTTT.

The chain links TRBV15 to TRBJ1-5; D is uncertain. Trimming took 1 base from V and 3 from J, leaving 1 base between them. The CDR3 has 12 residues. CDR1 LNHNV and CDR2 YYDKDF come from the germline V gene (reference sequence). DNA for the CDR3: TGTGCCACCAGCAGAGCCAATCAGCCCCAGCATTTT. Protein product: CATSRANQPQHF.

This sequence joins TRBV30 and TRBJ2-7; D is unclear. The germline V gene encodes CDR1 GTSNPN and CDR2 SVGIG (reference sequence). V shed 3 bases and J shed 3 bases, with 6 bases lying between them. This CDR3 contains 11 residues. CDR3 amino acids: CAWSNRYEQYF. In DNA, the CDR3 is TGTGCCTGGAGCAATCGCTACGAGCAGTACTTC.

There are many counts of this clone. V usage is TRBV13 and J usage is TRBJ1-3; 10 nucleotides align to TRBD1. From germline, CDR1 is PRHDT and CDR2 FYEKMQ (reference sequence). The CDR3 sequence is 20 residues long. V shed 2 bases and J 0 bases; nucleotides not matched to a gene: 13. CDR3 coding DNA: TGTGCCAGCAGCTTAAACTCCCGGGACAGGGGCCGGAGCTCTGGAAACACCATATATTTT. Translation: CASSLNSRDRGRSSGNTIYF.

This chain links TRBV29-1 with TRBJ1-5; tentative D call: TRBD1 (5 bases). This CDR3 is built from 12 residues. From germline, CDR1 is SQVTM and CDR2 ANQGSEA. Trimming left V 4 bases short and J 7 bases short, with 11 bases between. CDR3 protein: CSVAYEGQPQHF. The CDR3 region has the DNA TGCAGCGTTGCGTACGAGGGGCAGCCCCAGCATTTT.

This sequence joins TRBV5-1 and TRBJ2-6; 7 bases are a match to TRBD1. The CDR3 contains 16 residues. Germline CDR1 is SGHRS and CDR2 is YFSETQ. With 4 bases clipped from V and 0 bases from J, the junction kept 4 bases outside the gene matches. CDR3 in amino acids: CASSTGQSSGANVLTF. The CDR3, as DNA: TGCGCCAGCAGCACGGGACAGAGCTCTGGGGCCAACGTCCTGACTTTC. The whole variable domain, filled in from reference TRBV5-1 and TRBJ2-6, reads KAGVTQTPRYLIKTRGQQVTLSCSPISGHRSVSWYQQTPGQGLQFLFEYFSETQRNKGNFPGRFSGRQFSNSRSEMNVSTLELGDSALYLCASSTGQSSGANVLTFGAGSRLTVL.

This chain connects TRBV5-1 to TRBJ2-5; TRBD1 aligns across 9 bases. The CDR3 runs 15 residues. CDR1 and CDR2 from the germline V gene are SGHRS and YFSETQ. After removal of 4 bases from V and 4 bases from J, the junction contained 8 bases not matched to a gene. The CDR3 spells CASSRGQGLVETQYF. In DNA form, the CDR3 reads TGCGCCAGCAGCCGGGGACAGGGACTCGTAGAGACCCAGTACTTC.

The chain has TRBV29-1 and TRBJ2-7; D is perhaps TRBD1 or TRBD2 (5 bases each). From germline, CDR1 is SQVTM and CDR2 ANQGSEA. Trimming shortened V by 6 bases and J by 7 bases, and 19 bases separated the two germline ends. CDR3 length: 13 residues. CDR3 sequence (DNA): TGCAGCGTGGGACGGGACGGGACGTTGGAGCAGTACTTC. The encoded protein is CSVGRDGTLEQYF.

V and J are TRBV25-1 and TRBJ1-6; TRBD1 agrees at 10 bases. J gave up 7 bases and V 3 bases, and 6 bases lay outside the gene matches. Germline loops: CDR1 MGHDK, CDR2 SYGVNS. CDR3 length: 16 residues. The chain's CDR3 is CASSDSTGGSNSPLHF. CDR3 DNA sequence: TGTGCCAGCAGTGATTCGACAGGGGGCTCGAATTCACCCCTCCACTTT.

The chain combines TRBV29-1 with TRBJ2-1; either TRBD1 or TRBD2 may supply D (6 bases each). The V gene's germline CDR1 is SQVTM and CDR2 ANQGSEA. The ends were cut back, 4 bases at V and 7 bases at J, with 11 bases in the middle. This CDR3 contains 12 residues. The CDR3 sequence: CSVGGAGNEQFF. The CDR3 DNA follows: TGCAGCGTTGGGGGGGCAGGGAATGAGCAGTTCTTC.

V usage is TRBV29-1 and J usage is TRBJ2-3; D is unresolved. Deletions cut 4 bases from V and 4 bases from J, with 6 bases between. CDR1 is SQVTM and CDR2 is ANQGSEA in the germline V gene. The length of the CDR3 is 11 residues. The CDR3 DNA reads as TGCAGCGTTGTGAGTGCAGATACGCAGTATTTT. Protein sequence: CSVVSADTQYF.